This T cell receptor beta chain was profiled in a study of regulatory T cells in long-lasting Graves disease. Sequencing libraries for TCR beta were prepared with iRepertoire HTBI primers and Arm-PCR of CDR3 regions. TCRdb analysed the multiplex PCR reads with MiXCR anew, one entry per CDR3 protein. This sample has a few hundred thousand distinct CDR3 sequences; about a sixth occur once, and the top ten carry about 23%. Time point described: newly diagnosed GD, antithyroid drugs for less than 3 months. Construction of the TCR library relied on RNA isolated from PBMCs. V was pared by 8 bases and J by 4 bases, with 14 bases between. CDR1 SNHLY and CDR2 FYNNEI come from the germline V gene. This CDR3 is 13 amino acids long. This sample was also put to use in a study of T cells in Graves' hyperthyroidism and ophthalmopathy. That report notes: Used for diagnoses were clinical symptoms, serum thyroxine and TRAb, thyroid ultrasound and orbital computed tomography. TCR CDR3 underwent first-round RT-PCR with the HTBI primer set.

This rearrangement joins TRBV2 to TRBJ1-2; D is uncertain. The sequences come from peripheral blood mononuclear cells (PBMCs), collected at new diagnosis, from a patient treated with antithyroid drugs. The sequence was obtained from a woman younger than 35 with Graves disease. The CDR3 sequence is CASATSDLYGYTF. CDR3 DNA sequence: TGTGCCAGCGCCACTAGTGACCTCTATGGCTACACCTTC.